Below are 32 T cell receptor beta chains sequenced from a single sample in a study of T cells in localized non-small cell lung cancer. Method: immunoSEQ multiplex PCR; TCRdb's copy keeps in-frame clones and lacks some. The data show 40,000 to 65,000 clones, around 87% seen once. Source: PBMCs, taken before any cancer treatment. These receptors came from a female donor with stage II lung adenocarcinoma.

In its sample, this clone was seen once. This chain links TRBV29-1 with TRBJ1-2, with 9 positions matching TRBD1. The V and J ends lost 8 bases and 4 bases, in that order; junction bases with no gene match: 8. The CDR3 extends over 13 amino acids. The germline V gene encodes CDR1 SQVTM and CDR2 ANQGSEA. The CDR3 region is CSTGTGLGYGYTF. The DNA of the CDR3 is TGCAGCACCGGGACAGGGTTGGGCTATGGCTACACCTTC.

The genes are TRBV5-8 and TRBJ1-1; D is unclear. The CDR3 loop spans 12 amino acids. CDR1 and CDR2 from the germline V gene are SGHTS and YDEGEE. Trimming took 0 bases from V and 4 from J, leaving 4 bases between them. The CDR3 nucleotides read TGTGCCAGCAGCTTGGTGGCCACTGAAGCTTTCTTT. This codes for CASSLVATEAFF.

V usage is TRBV10-3 and J usage is TRBJ1-6; TRBD1 matches at 7 bases. The CDR3 totals 15 residues. The germline V gene has CDR1 ENHRY and CDR2 SYGVKD. V shed 2 bases and J 8 bases; nucleotides not matched to a gene: 6. CDR3 in amino acids: CAISETGAKDSPLHF. CDR3 nucleotides: TGTGCCATCAGTGAGACAGGGGCAAAAGATTCACCCCTCCACTTT.

V gene TRBV5-1 combines with J gene TRBJ1-2, with D unclear. Germline V gene sequence: CDR1 SGHRS, CDR2 YFSETQ. The CDR3 runs to 14 residues. Between the trimmed V and J ends, which lost 0 bases and 6 bases, there was a span of 12 bases. In nucleotides, the CDR3 is TGCGCCAGCAGCTTGGTGCGACTGAAAGATGGCTACACCTTC. Translated, it gives CASSLVRLKDGYTF.

The chain recombines TRBV6-6 with TRBJ1-1; D perhaps matches TRBD1 (5 bases). V was pared by 6 bases and J by 7 bases, with 9 bases between. CDR1 is MNHNY and CDR2 is SVGAGI in the germline V gene (reference sequence). The CDR3 has 11 residues. The CDR3 region is CASRYGGEAFF. CDR3 coding DNA: TGTGCCAGCAGATACGGGGGTGAAGCTTTCTTT.

The sample holds one count of this clone. This chain uses TRBV2 with TRBJ2-3; the match to TRBD2 covers 11 bases. J lost 1 base, V lost 2 bases, and 20 bases had no gene match. The CDR3 covers 22 residues. CDR1 and CDR2 (germline): SNHLY, FYNNEI. The CDR3 spells CASSEPGGTSSGGPRGTDTQYF. CDR3 coding DNA: TGTGCCAGCAGTGAACCGGGAGGAACTTCTAGCGGGGGGCCGCGGGGCACAGATACGCAGTATTTT.

The rearrangement links TRBV4-1 to TRBJ2-7; 9 nucleotides line up with TRBD2. The length of the CDR3 is 16 residues. Germline trimming cut 1 base from V and 2 bases from J; bases unmatched to any gene: 6. Germline loops: CDR1 MGHRA, CDR2 YSYEKL. In DNA form, the CDR3 reads TGCGCCAGCAGCCAAGCGCTAGCGGGGAGTACCTACGAGCAGTACTTC. It translates to CASSQALAGSTYEQYF.

This chain connects TRBV2 to TRBJ1-1; D perhaps matches TRBD1 (5 bases). Germline CDR1 SNHLY, CDR2 FYNNEI. V was pared by 2 bases and J by 8 bases, with 6 bases between. This CDR3 contains 11 residues. The CDR3 here is CASSERTEAFF. As DNA, the CDR3 is TGTGCCAGCAGTGAAAGGACAGAAGCTTTCTTT.

The genes are TRBV10-3 and TRBJ2-7; D may be TRBD1 (7 bases). Trimming shortened V by 6 bases and J by 0 bases, and 15 bases separated the two germline ends. This CDR3 has 15 residues. CDR1 and CDR2 from the germline V gene are ENHRY and SYGVKD. The CDR3 DNA sequence: TGTGCCATCAGCGGGGCGGGACAGAACTCCTACGAGCAGTACTTC. It is translated as CAISGAGQNSYEQYF.

V and J are TRBV5-1 and TRBJ1-3; D is ambiguous. Trimming stripped 0 bases from V and 4 bases from J, with 11 bases between. Germline CDR1 SGHRS, CDR2 YFSETQ. The CDR3 consists of 15 residues. The CDR3, as DNA: TGCGCCAGCAGCTTGGCAGTAGGTATCGGAAACACCATATATTTT. This translates into CASSLAVGIGNTIYF.

This chain joins TRBV4-1 and TRBJ1-2; D might be TRBD1 (6 bases). The CDR3 is made up of 16 amino acids. Deletions cut 1 base from V and 1 base from J, with 13 bases between. CDR1 and CDR2 (germline): MGHRA, YSYEKL. Here the CDR3 DNA reads TGCGCCAGCAGCCAAGGGGGGGGCAGCTTTAACTATGGCTACACCTTC. Residues: CASSQGGGSFNYGYTF.

The chain joins TRBV19 to TRBJ2-5; D might be TRBD1 (8 bases). The CDR3 is 15 amino acids. Germline CDR1 LNHDA, CDR2 SQIVND (reference sequence). The V gene lost 6 bases and the J gene lost 4 bases, with 18 bases spanning the gap. As DNA, the CDR3 is TGTGCCAGTAGCGGACAGGGAGGGTACGGAGAGACCCAGTACTTC. Amino acids: CASSGQGGYGETQYF.

This chain connects TRBV7-2 to TRBJ2-1, with D possibly matching TRBD1 (6 bases). The ends were cut back, 2 bases at V and 5 bases at J, with 13 bases in the middle. This CDR3 region has 15 residues. Germline V gene data show CDR1 as SGHTA and CDR2 as FQGNSA. CDR3 sequence: CASSLPGVSHNEQFF. The DNA for the CDR3 is TGTGCCAGCAGCTTACCAGGGGTATCTCACAATGAGCAGTTCTTC.

The rearrangement joins TRBV5-4 to TRBJ1-2; 9 nucleotides match TRBD1. Germline CDR1 reads SGHNT; CDR2 reads YYREEE (reference sequence). The CDR3 loop spans 15 amino acids. Germline trimming cut 3 bases from V and 4 bases from J; bases unmatched to any gene: 7. Here the CDR3 DNA reads TGTGCCAGCAGCTACCCGGACAGGGGCCCCTATGGCTACACCTTC. Its translation is CASSYPDRGPYGYTF.

This clone was recorded once. V and J are TRBV6-5 and TRBJ1-1, with D uncertain. This CDR3 is built from 13 residues. CDR1 is MNHEY, CDR2 SVGAGI, per germline. V was shortened by 2 bases and J by 10 bases, with 14 bases between the two germline ends. As DNA, the CDR3 is TGTGCCAGCAGTTACGGCACCCAACAGTTAGCTTTCTTT. Its protein is CASSYGTQQLAFF.

The V call is TRBV29-1, the J call TRBJ1-1; weak D call: TRBD1 (5 bases). The CDR3 loop spans 14 amino acids. Trimming took off 7 bases at V and 8 bases at J, with 23 bases between the two ends. Germline CDR1 is SQVTM and CDR2 is ANQGSEA. The chain's CDR3 is CSAQEKGSGGEAFF. CDR3 DNA sequence: TGCAGCGCCCAAGAGAAGGGGTCGGGAGGAGAAGCTTTCTTT. Complete variable domain (other parts from reference TRBV29-1 and TRBJ1-1): SAVISQKPSRDICQRGTSLTIQCQVDSQVTMMFWYRQQPGQSLTLIATANQGSEATYESGFVIDKFPISRPNLTFSTLTVSNMSPEDSSIYLCSAQEKGSGGEAFFGQGTRLTVV.

In its sample, this clone was seen once. The V and J genes are TRBV5-4 and TRBJ1-1, with a possible D match to TRBD1 (6 bases). The V gene lost 2 bases and the J gene lost 2 bases, with 10 bases spanning the gap. Germline lookup yields CDR1 SGHNT and CDR2 YYREEE (reference sequence). This CDR3 contains 14 residues. The CDR3 here is CASSFRGYNTEAFF. Here the CDR3 DNA reads TGTGCCAGCAGCTTCAGGGGTTATAACACTGAAGCTTTCTTT.

The rearrangement links TRBV11-2 to TRBJ1-1; a weak D match, TRBD1 (5 bases). CDR1 and CDR2 from the germline V gene are SGHAT and FQNNGV. The CDR3 has 16 residues. The V and J ends lost 5 bases and 1 base respectively, with 17 bases between them. The DNA for the CDR3 is TGTGCCAGCAGCCCGACCTTTGGGGGGAGGAACACTGAAGCTTTCTTT. It encodes CASSPTFGGRNTEAFF.

This sequence joins TRBV19 and TRBJ1-2; the match to TRBD1 covers 7 bases. V gave up 10 bases and J gave up 3 bases; unmatched junction bases: 17. CDR1 and CDR2 (germline): LNHDA, SQIVND (reference sequence). CDR3 length equals 16 residues. The CDR3 loop is CATSGTEPFLDYGYTF. In nucleotides, the CDR3 is TGTGCCACCTCCGGGACAGAGCCTTTTTTGGACTATGGCTACACCTTC.

The genes are TRBV25-1 and TRBJ1-1; D is undetermined. This CDR3 is 13 amino acids long. V shed 2 bases and J shed 0 bases, with 4 bases lying between them. Germline loops: CDR1 MGHDK, CDR2 SYGVNS. CDR3 DNA sequence: TGTGCCAGCAGTGAAAAATTGAACACTGAAGCTTTCTTT. Its protein product is CASSEKLNTEAFF.

V gene TRBV7-9 combines with J gene TRBJ1-2; maybe TRBD1 (5 bases). The ends were cut back, 1 base at V and 1 base at J, with 7 bases in the middle. Germline CDR1 and CDR2: SEHNR and FQNEAQ (reference sequence). This CDR3 has 14 residues. CDR3 nucleotide sequence: TGTGCCAGCAGCTTAGGGGGCTATAACTATGGCTACACCTTC. Residues: CASSLGGYNYGYTF. Supplemented by reference TRBV7-9 and TRBJ1-2, the full variable domain reads DTGVSQNPRHKITKRGQNVTFRCDPISEHNRLYWYRQTLGQGPEFLTYFQNEAQLEKSRLLSDRFSAERPKGSFSTLEIQRTEQGDSAMYLCASSLGGYNYGYTFGSGTRLTVV.

The gene calls are TRBV6-1 and TRBJ2-3; no clear D. Trimming removed 3 bases at V and 1 base at J, with 8 bases between. The V gene's germline CDR1 is MNHNS and CDR2 SASEGT. CDR3 length: 14 residues. The CDR3 DNA reads as TGTGCCAGCAGTGACGGACGGCGCACAGATACGCAGTATTTT. Amino acid sequence: CASSDGRRTDTQYF.

This clone appeared once. The J gene is TRBJ2-3, the V gene TRBV5-1; 8 bases map to TRBD1. Germline V gene sequence: CDR1 SGHRS, CDR2 YFSETQ. Trimming took 7 bases from V and 1 from J; bases not matched to a gene: 14. This CDR3 contains 17 residues. The CDR3 is CASGRGQGAQGTDTQYF. The CDR3 DNA reads as TGCGCCAGCGGTCGGGGTCAGGGGGCCCAAGGCACAGATACGCAGTATTTT.

This clone was detected once. The J gene is TRBJ1-4, the V gene TRBV6-6; weak D call: TRBD1 (6 bases). In germline, CDR1 is MNHNY, CDR2 SVGAGI (reference sequence). V was pared by 6 bases and J by 7 bases, with 18 bases between. The CDR3 length is 15 residues. The CDR3 here is CASRIQQGGGEKLFF. In DNA, the CDR3 is TGTGCCAGCAGAATCCAACAGGGAGGGGGTGAAAAACTGTTTTTT.

The V call is TRBV6-5, the J call TRBJ1-4; D remains ambiguous. V was shortened by 6 bases and J by 8 bases, with 13 bases between the two germline ends. The germline V gene has CDR1 MNHEY and CDR2 SVGAGI. The CDR3 has 13 amino acids. CDR3 nucleotides: TGTGCCAGCAGCTGGAGAGCAAAAGAAAAACTGTTTTTT. Translating it yields CASSWRAKEKLFF.

This clone was observed a single time. The same CDR3 is also encoded by other DNA sequences in this sample. V usage is TRBV19 and J usage is TRBJ1-1; the match to TRBD1 covers 11 bases. CDR3 length: 15 residues. The trim removed 0 bases at V and 4 bases at J, leaving 1 base unmatched. In germline, CDR1 is LNHDA, CDR2 SQIVND (reference sequence). The CDR3 bases are TGTGCCAGTAGTATAGAGGGACAGGGGGGCACTGAAGCTTTCTTT. As protein: CASSIEGQGGTEAFF.

This chain links TRBV28 with TRBJ1-5; unclear D gene. Trimming stripped 7 bases from V and 0 bases from J, with 10 bases between. This CDR3 has 14 residues. From germline, CDR1 is MDHEN and CDR2 SYDVKM. In DNA, the CDR3 is TGTGCCAGCACTACTACCGCTAGCAATCAGCCCCAGCATTTT. This gives the protein CASTTTASNQPQHF.

The chain has TRBV29-1 and TRBJ2-1; 7 bases align to TRBD2. Germline values: CDR1 SQVTM, CDR2 ANQGSEA. V lost 7 bases, J lost 7 bases, and 4 bases stayed unmatched. CDR3 size: 11 residues. CDR3 sequence (DNA): TGCAGCGCGGGGGGATCGAATGAGCAGTTCTTC. Translation: CSAGGSNEQFF.

The chain combines TRBV11-2 with TRBJ2-1; 7 bases line up with TRBD1. Germline loops: CDR1 SGHAT, CDR2 FQNNGV. J was trimmed by 0 bases and V by 4 bases; bases with no gene match: 12. The CDR3 sequence is 18 residues long. The CDR3 reads CASSSQNRGPRSYNEQFF. For the CDR3, the DNA is TGTGCCAGCAGCTCACAAAACAGGGGTCCCCGCTCCTACAATGAGCAGTTCTTC.

The chain combines TRBV19 with TRBJ1-2; D possibly corresponds to TRBD1 (5 bases). Germline V gene lookup returns CDR1 LNHDA and CDR2 SQIVND (reference sequence). Trimming took 4 bases from V and 6 from J, leaving 21 bases between them. This CDR3 is built from 16 residues. The CDR3 region is CASSTDGGKGIHGYTF. The CDR3 region has the DNA TGTGCCAGTAGTACGGACGGGGGAAAGGGAATCCATGGCTACACCTTC.

The gene calls are TRBV10-3 and TRBJ1-1; TRBD1 might be the D (6 bases). The V and J ends lost 6 bases and 0 bases respectively, with 8 bases between them. This CDR3 spans 13 amino acids. Per germline, CDR1 ENHRY and CDR2 SYGVKD. The CDR3 spells CAIRAGVNTEAFF. The DNA of the CDR3 is TGTGCCATCAGGGCAGGGGTGAACACTGAAGCTTTCTTT.

This chain joins TRBV11-3 and TRBJ2-1; the match to TRBD2 covers 7 bases. Germline values: CDR1 SGHNT, CDR2 YENEEA. The CDR3 extends over 16 amino acids. Trimming took 4 bases from V and 8 from J; bases not matched to a gene: 14. In DNA, the CDR3 is TGTGCCAGCAGCTCTCGATGGGGAGGGGAGATGCATGAGCAGTTCTTC. Protein: CASSSRWGGEMHEQFF.